These T cell receptor beta chains were read from a single sample in a study of blood T cells in healthy people across ages. MiXCR, run by TCRdb on the 5' RACE reads, gives a single entry per CDR3 protein. The sample includes over 1,500,000 distinct CDR3 sequences, roughly 50% of them seen just once. Sequences were obtained from blood. These receptors came from a woman between 40 and 50 years old in good health. Both conserved end residues are part of each CDR3. The order of the fields is D gene, clone size, J gene, V gene, CDR3 DNA, CDR3 protein. A D gene is named only where the DNA matches it firmly. Size tells how often a clone was seen (once, few, many) or the class of an expanded clone, and some rows leave it out.

d_gene: -; abundance: -; j_gene: TRBJ2-7; v_gene: TRBV6-6; CDR3nt: TGTGCCAGCAGTTACGTCGGGACCGGACTATACGAGCAGTACTTC; CDR3aa: CASSYVGTGLYEQYF
d_gene: -; abundance: -; j_gene: TRBJ1-6; v_gene: TRBV11-1; CDR3nt: TGTGCCAGCAGCCGGCGGGGAGAGAATTCACCCCTCCACTTT; CDR3aa: CASSRRGENSPLHF
d_gene: -; abundance: once; j_gene: TRBJ1-2; v_gene: TRBV6-5; CDR3nt: TGTGCCAGCAGTTACGCTCGGGGTAGCTATGGCTACACCTTC; CDR3aa: CASSYARGSYGYTF
d_gene: -; abundance: -; j_gene: TRBJ2-7; v_gene: TRBV5-1; CDR3nt: TGCGCCAGCAGCTTGGTCCCCCTCGGAGAGGGTGAGCAGTACTTC; CDR3aa: CASSLVPLGEGEQYF
d_gene: TRBD1; abundance: few; j_gene: TRBJ2-1; v_gene: TRBV25-1; CDR3nt: TGTGCCACCGATCAGACAGGGGGCCTCTACAATGAGCAGTTCTTC; CDR3aa: CATDQTGGLYNEQFF
d_gene: -; abundance: -; j_gene: TRBJ2-7; v_gene: TRBV6-5; CDR3nt: TGTGCCAGCAAGGAGGAGGGCTACGAGCAGTACTTC; CDR3aa: CASKEEGYEQYF
d_gene: -; abundance: few; j_gene: TRBJ2-3; v_gene: TRBV4-2; CDR3nt: TGTGCCAGCAGCCGAGAAGCGAAGGGAGGCACAGATACGCAGTATTTT; CDR3aa: CASSREAKGGTDTQYF
d_gene: TRBD1; abundance: few; j_gene: TRBJ2-1; v_gene: TRBV20-1; CDR3nt: TGCAGTGCTAGAGACGACAGGGGGAGAGGAGATGAGCAGTTCTTC; CDR3aa: CSARDDRGRGDEQFF
d_gene: -; abundance: -; j_gene: TRBJ1-2; v_gene: TRBV11-1; CDR3nt: TGTGCCAGCAGCTTAGCGCTACTTCCGGACAGACCTTATGGCTACACCTTC; CDR3aa: CASSLALLPDRPYGYTF
d_gene: TRBD1; abundance: -; j_gene: TRBJ1-1; v_gene: TRBV3-1; CDR3nt: TGTGCCAGCAGCCAGCTGACAGGGACTGAAGCTTTCTTT; CDR3aa: CASSQLTGTEAFF
d_gene: TRBD2; abundance: -; j_gene: TRBJ2-7; v_gene: TRBV28; CDR3nt: TGTGCCAGCGGCAGCGGGGGCCTGTACGAGCAGTACTTC; CDR3aa: CASGSGGLYEQYF
d_gene: -; abundance: few; j_gene: TRBJ2-1; v_gene: TRBV27; CDR3nt: TGTGCCAGCAGTTTTTCGGGCCATTCGCCGAATGAGCAGTTCTTC; CDR3aa: CASSFSGHSPNEQFF
d_gene: -; abundance: few; j_gene: TRBJ2-6; v_gene: TRBV6-2/TRBV6-3; CDR3nt: TGTGCCAGCAGTTTTAGTACCGGGGCCAACGTCCTGACTTTC; CDR3aa: CASSFSTGANVLTF
d_gene: -; abundance: -; j_gene: TRBJ1-2; v_gene: TRBV6-6; CDR3nt: TGTGCCAGCAGTTCCAGGGGTACAGGGTTGGGAGGCTACACCTTC; CDR3aa: CASSSRGTGLGGYTF
d_gene: -; abundance: -; j_gene: TRBJ2-7; v_gene: TRBV15; CDR3nt: TGTGTCACCAGCAGAGATCCTTCGGCGATGTCCTACGAGCAGTACTTC; CDR3aa: CVTSRDPSAMSYEQYF
d_gene: -; abundance: -; j_gene: TRBJ2-3; v_gene: TRBV6-5; CDR3nt: TGTGCCAGCAGTTACTCGATAGCCCAGTACGAAGATACGCGGTATTTT; CDR3aa: CASSYSIAQYEDTRYF
d_gene: -; abundance: few; j_gene: TRBJ2-6; v_gene: TRBV6-5; CDR3nt: TGTGCCAGCGGTTGGGACTCTGGGGCCAACGTCCTGACTTTC; CDR3aa: CASGWDSGANVLTF
d_gene: -; abundance: -; j_gene: TRBJ2-7; v_gene: TRBV24-1; CDR3nt: TGTGCCACCAGTGAGGGTGTCGGGTCGAGCTCCTACGAGCAGTACTTC; CDR3aa: CATSEGVGSSSYEQYF
d_gene: TRBD2; abundance: once; j_gene: TRBJ2-5; v_gene: TRBV28; CDR3nt: TGTGCCAGCAGTTTCCAGACTAGCGGAGTGACCCAGTACTTC; CDR3aa: CASSFQTSGVTQYF
d_gene: -; abundance: -; j_gene: TRBJ1-4; v_gene: TRBV25-1; CDR3nt: TGTGCCAGCAGTGAATCGGGGGTGGCTAATGAAAAACTGTTTTTT; CDR3aa: CASSESGVANEKLFF
d_gene: -; abundance: -; j_gene: TRBJ2-4; v_gene: TRBV6-5; CDR3nt: TGTGCCAGCAGTTATTCCACCCCCAGGGGTTCCAAAAACATTCAGTACTTC; CDR3aa: CASSYSTPRGSKNIQYF
d_gene: TRBD2; abundance: -; j_gene: TRBJ2-5; v_gene: TRBV7-2; CDR3nt: TGTGCCAGCAGCTTGCGACTAGCTGCACAAGAGACCCAGTACTTC; CDR3aa: CASSLRLAAQETQYF
d_gene: TRBD2; abundance: -; j_gene: TRBJ2-3; v_gene: TRBV4-2; CDR3nt: TGTGCCAGCAGCCAAGATCTCACCGCGGGGGGGAACGCAGATACGCAGTATTTT; CDR3aa: CASSQDLTAGGNADTQYF
d_gene: -; abundance: -; j_gene: TRBJ2-7; v_gene: TRBV4-1; CDR3nt: TGCGCCAGCAGCCCCAGTTTTTCCTACGAGCAGTACTTC; CDR3aa: CASSPSFSYEQYF
d_gene: -; abundance: few; j_gene: TRBJ2-7; v_gene: TRBV11-1; CDR3nt: TGTGCCAGCAGCTTACGACCGCGGGCTTACGAGCAGTACTTC; CDR3aa: CASSLRPRAYEQYF
d_gene: TRBD1; abundance: few; j_gene: TRBJ2-7; v_gene: TRBV28; CDR3nt: TGTGCCAGCAGTATTGGCGGGACAGGGACCCACGAGCAGTACTTC; CDR3aa: CASSIGGTGTHEQYF
d_gene: -; abundance: few; j_gene: TRBJ2-5; v_gene: TRBV11-2; CDR3nt: TGTGCCAGCAGCTTACCAGGGTCCCGGGGGGAGACCCAGTACTTC; CDR3aa: CASSLPGSRGETQYF
d_gene: -; abundance: -; j_gene: TRBJ2-1; v_gene: TRBV7-8; CDR3nt: TGTGCCAGCAGTATAGGGGGGGGAGGGAATGAGCAGTTCTTC; CDR3aa: CASSIGGGGNEQFF
d_gene: -; abundance: -; j_gene: TRBJ2-7; v_gene: TRBV4-3; CDR3nt: TGCGCCAGCAGCCAAGATGCCGGGACGGAGACCTACGAGCAGTACTTC; CDR3aa: CASSQDAGTETYEQYF
d_gene: TRBD1; abundance: -; j_gene: TRBJ2-5; v_gene: TRBV7-8; CDR3nt: TGTGCCAGCAGCTCGGACAGGGGGTCCTCCCAGTACTTC; CDR3aa: CASSSDRGSSQYF
d_gene: TRBD1; abundance: -; j_gene: TRBJ1-2; v_gene: TRBV6-4; CDR3nt: TGTGCCAGCAGACCGACACAGGGGGCCTATGGCTACACCTTC; CDR3aa: CASRPTQGAYGYTF
d_gene: -; abundance: -; j_gene: TRBJ2-6; v_gene: TRBV12-3/TRBV12-4; CDR3nt: TGTGCCAGCAGGGATATTTATAGAGGCCGCTCTGGGGCCAACGTCCTGACTTTC; CDR3aa: CASRDIYRGRSGANVLTF
d_gene: -; abundance: few; j_gene: TRBJ2-1; v_gene: TRBV27; CDR3nt: TGTGCCAGCAGTTTATCGGCCTCCCAGGGGACAACCTACAATGAGCAGTTCTTC; CDR3aa: CASSLSASQGTTYNEQFF
d_gene: TRBD2; abundance: -; j_gene: TRBJ2-7; v_gene: TRBV9; CDR3nt: TGTGCCAGCAGCGTAAGTGCTAGCGGCTCCTACGAGCAGTACTTC; CDR3aa: CASSVSASGSYEQYF
d_gene: -; abundance: -; j_gene: TRBJ2-3; v_gene: TRBV7-9; CDR3nt: TGTGCCAGCAGTCGAACTCAGCCTACGCAGTATTTT; CDR3aa: CASSRTQPTQYF
d_gene: -; abundance: -; j_gene: TRBJ2-6; v_gene: TRBV5-1; CDR3nt: TGCGCCAGCAGGCGTGAGGGTGTTGGGGCCAACGTCCTGACTTTC; CDR3aa: CASRREGVGANVLTF
d_gene: -; abundance: -; j_gene: TRBJ2-2; v_gene: TRBV7-2; CDR3nt: TGTGCCAGCAGCCTCCCCCCAGGAGGGACCGGGGAGCTGTTTTTT; CDR3aa: CASSLPPGGTGELFF
d_gene: TRBD2; abundance: few; j_gene: TRBJ2-5; v_gene: TRBV29-1; CDR3nt: TGCAGCGTTTCTAGCGGGGGGGCATTAGGAGAGACCCAGTACTTC; CDR3aa: CSVSSGGALGETQYF
d_gene: TRBD2; abundance: -; j_gene: TRBJ2-7; v_gene: TRBV6-5; CDR3nt: TGTGCCAGCAGTTACGGGACTAACCTCGCCGAGCAGTACTTC; CDR3aa: CASSYGTNLAEQYF
d_gene: TRBD2; abundance: -; j_gene: TRBJ2-5; v_gene: TRBV9; CDR3nt: TGTGCCAGCAGCGTGGGACTAGCGGTTCGGGAGACCCAGTACTTC; CDR3aa: CASSVGLAVRETQYF
d_gene: -; abundance: -; j_gene: TRBJ2-1; v_gene: TRBV7-9; CDR3nt: TGTGCCAGCCTCCTAACGGGGAATTACAATGAGCAGTTCTTC; CDR3aa: CASLLTGNYNEQFF
d_gene: -; abundance: -; j_gene: TRBJ2-6; v_gene: TRBV5-1; CDR3nt: TGCGCCAGCAGCCTAGGACAGTTCACTGGGGCCAACGTCCTGACTTTC; CDR3aa: CASSLGQFTGANVLTF
d_gene: TRBD1; abundance: few; j_gene: TRBJ1-2; v_gene: TRBV7-3; CDR3nt: TGTGCCAGCAGCTCCTACGCCAGGGGGTCCAACTATGGCTACACCTTC; CDR3aa: CASSSYARGSNYGYTF
d_gene: -; abundance: -; j_gene: TRBJ1-1; v_gene: TRBV6-5; CDR3nt: TGTGCCAGCAGTTATGAGGACTCCTCCGGAACTGAAGCTTTCTTT; CDR3aa: CASSYEDSSGTEAFF
d_gene: -; abundance: few; j_gene: TRBJ2-3; v_gene: TRBV7-2; CDR3nt: TGTGCCAGCAGCTCACCGAAGGGCACAGATACGCAGTATTTT; CDR3aa: CASSSPKGTDTQYF
d_gene: -; abundance: -; j_gene: TRBJ1-4; v_gene: TRBV13; CDR3nt: TGTGCCAGCAGCTTAGGGACCCAGTTACAAGGTGGTGAAAAACTGTTTTTT; CDR3aa: CASSLGTQLQGGEKLFF
d_gene: TRBD2; abundance: -; j_gene: TRBJ2-5; v_gene: TRBV27; CDR3nt: TGTGCCAGCAAAGGACTAGCGGGGGGGTGGGAGACCCAGTACTTC; CDR3aa: CASKGLAGGWETQYF
d_gene: TRBD1; abundance: few; j_gene: TRBJ2-3; v_gene: TRBV9; CDR3nt: TGTGCCAGCAGCGGGGGGACAGGGGGTTACACAGATACGCAGTATTTT; CDR3aa: CASSGGTGGYTDTQYF
d_gene: -; abundance: once; j_gene: TRBJ1-4; v_gene: TRBV4-2; CDR3nt: TGTGCCAGCAGCCTCCCACAAGGGGGGGCGGTTTATGAAAAACTGTTTTTT; CDR3aa: CASSLPQGGAVYEKLFF
d_gene: -; abundance: -; j_gene: TRBJ2-7; v_gene: TRBV20-1; CDR3nt: TGCAGTGCTAGGACTATCCTCCAGCTAGACTCCTACGAGCAGTACTTC; CDR3aa: CSARTILQLDSYEQYF
d_gene: -; abundance: -; j_gene: TRBJ2-2; v_gene: TRBV5-4; CDR3nt: TGTGCCAGTAACCCCGACAGGAACACCGGGGAGCTGTTTTTT; CDR3aa: CASNPDRNTGELFF